This T cell receptor (beta chain) was obtained from a study of blood T cell repertoires in COVID-19. Using immunoSEQ multiplex PCR, the repertoire was profiled, and TCRdb retains in-frame clones only, with some absent. In the table there are about 65,000 clones, 65% to 90% of which are singletons. V shed 0 bases, J shed 7 bases, and the junction held 10 bases outside the gene matches. Germline V gene data show CDR1 as LGHNA and CDR2 as YNFKEQ. This CDR3 has 17 residues. The V and J genes are TRBV4-2 and TRBJ2-2; 8 nucleotides match TRBD2. Sequencing used peripheral blood. This clonotype originated in a man in his forties or fifties with COVID-19, enrolled during active disease. CDR3 residues: CASSQDVGLESHGELFF. The CDR3 DNA follows: TGTGCCAGCAGCCAAGATGTGGGACTAGAAAGCCACGGGGAGCTGTTTTTT.